This TCR beta chain was observed in a study of T cells in localized non-small cell lung cancer. About this clone itself: Its antigen is unidentified.

TCRdb's table, derived via immunoSEQ multiplex PCR, lists solely in-frame clones and lacks some. The sample includes about 12,000 clones, more than 75% of them seen just once. The CDR3 has 14 amino acids. Trimming removed 5 bases at V and 0 bases at J, with 8 bases between. Germline V gene sequence: CDR1 SGHRS, CDR2 YFSETQ. The study's findings and limits: The study sequenced only one region of the tumor. As a result, intratumor heterogeneity could not be excluded and remains possible. Compared with tumor, uninvolved adjacent lung displayed greater T cell clonality, ranking highest overall. Longer overall survival associated with higher blood T cell density; shorter survival with higher adjacent-lung clonality. A median approximately 57 of the top 100 tumor clones appeared in adjacent lung.

The sequence was obtained from a male donor aged 60 or over with stage I lung adenocarcinoma. J is TRBJ2-2 and V is TRBV5-1; D not resolved. The source was peripheral blood, collected before any cancer treatment. CDR3: CASRRPANTGELFF. The CDR3 DNA sequence: TGCGCCAGCAGGCGACCGGCGAACACCGGGGAGCTGTTTTTT.